The subject of this entry is one T cell receptor (beta chain). Its antigen is currently unknown. TCRdb itself ran the 5' RACE reads through MiXCR, one entry per CDR3 protein. The data hold a few hundred thousand distinct CDR3 sequences, with less than 25% observed a single time. The record originates from a study of CD8 T cells in ankylosing spondylitis. Study results and limitations: Reports of some motif variants in reactive arthritis synovial fluid and blood predate this one.

V was shortened by 1 base and J by 7 bases, with 17 bases between the two germline ends. The CDR3 totals 16 residues. Germline-derived CDR1 and CDR2 are SGHDT and YYEEEE. The sample comprised blood, either unsorted or a sorted T cell fraction (not recorded which). The chain uses TRBV5-6 and TRBJ2-2; perhaps TRBD2 as D (6 bases). This sequence originates from a female donor with ankylosing spondylitis or in good health (not recorded which). The CDR3 loop reads CASSLLGGTRDGELFF. CDR3 coding DNA: TGTGCCAGCAGCTTGTTAGGCGGGACTCGAGACGGGGAGCTGTTTTTT.